This T cell receptor beta chain was identified during a study of metastatic and nonmetastatic thyroid tumors. General study points: In both blood and tumor samples, TCR beta diversity was reported significantly higher for malignant than benign nodules.

The CDR3 spans 14 residues. Germline CDR1 and CDR2: MDHEN and SYDVKM. Trimming removed 4 bases from V and 4 bases from J, with 12 bases in between. The sample holds a few counts of this clone. Its antigen is unidentified. There were no patients who had received any treatment before thyroid surgery. TCRdb re-called clones via MiXCR from the PCR reads. The sample includes roughly 10,000 clones, approximately 33% seen only once; the top ten take roughly 5%. Sequencing was done on a sample of tumor tissue. This chain uses TRBV28 with TRBJ2-3, with D tentatively TRBD1 or TRBD2 (5 bases each). The sequence was obtained from a female donor with papillary thyroid cancer or a benign thyroid nodule (not recorded which). Some clones in this sample may be carry-over from other donors' samples. CDR3 loop: CASSSRVGADTQYF. CDR3 sequence (DNA): TGTGCCAGCAGTTCCCGGGTGGGGGCAGATACGCAGTATTTT.